The sequence of this T cell receptor beta chain was determined in a study of CD8 T cell repertoires and HIV-1 epitope variants. At the level of the study: T cells were stimulated with Twenty-five Gag and Nef peptides separately. Tested: three Gag epitope families, Nef HW9 and YT9.

This CDR3 comprises 15 residues. CDR1 is MNHEY and CDR2 is SMNVEV in the germline V gene (reference sequence). Losses at the gene ends were 7 bases for V and 4 bases for J; bases not matched to a gene: 10. This clone was picked up one time. What it binds is unknown. Repertoires were generated with immunoSEQ multiplex PCR, while TCRdb's copy carries only in-frame clones and drops some. Counted here are several thousand clones, under 75% occurring once; the ten biggest clones make up about 45%. The material sequenced was cultured CD8+ T cells derived from PBMCs. The rearrangement uses TRBV27 and TRBJ2-1; TRBD2 agrees at 7 bases. This TCR came from a male donor with HIV. CDR3 in DNA: TGTGCCAGCAAGCTGGGGGGGAGATTATACAATGAGCAGTTCTTC. Protein sequence: CASKLGGRLYNEQFF.